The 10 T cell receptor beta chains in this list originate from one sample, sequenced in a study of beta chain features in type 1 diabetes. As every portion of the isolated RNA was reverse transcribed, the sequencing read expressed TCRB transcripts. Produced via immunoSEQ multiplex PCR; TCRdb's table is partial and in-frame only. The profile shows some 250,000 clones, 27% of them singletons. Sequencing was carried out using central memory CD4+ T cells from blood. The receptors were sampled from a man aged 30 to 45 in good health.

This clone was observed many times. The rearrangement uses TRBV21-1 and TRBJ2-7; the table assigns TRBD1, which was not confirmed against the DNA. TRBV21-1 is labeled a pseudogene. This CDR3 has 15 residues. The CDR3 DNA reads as TGTGCCAGCAGCAAAGACCCGGGACATCTAAACGAGCAGTACTTC. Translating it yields CASSKDPGHLNEQYF.

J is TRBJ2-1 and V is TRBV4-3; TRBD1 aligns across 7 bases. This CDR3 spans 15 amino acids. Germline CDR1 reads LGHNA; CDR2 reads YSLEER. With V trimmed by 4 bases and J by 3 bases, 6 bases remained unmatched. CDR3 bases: TGCGCCAGCAGCCCGACAGGGTGGTTCTACAATGAGCAGTTCTTC. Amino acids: CASSPTGWFYNEQFF.

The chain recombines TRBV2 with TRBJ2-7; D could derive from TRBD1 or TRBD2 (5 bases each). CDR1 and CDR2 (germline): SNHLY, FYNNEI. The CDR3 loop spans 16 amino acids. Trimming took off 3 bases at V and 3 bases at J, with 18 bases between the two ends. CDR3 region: CASSEGRGRAIYEQYF. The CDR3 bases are TGTGCCAGCAGTGAGGGTAGGGGACGGGCCATCTACGAGCAGTACTTC.

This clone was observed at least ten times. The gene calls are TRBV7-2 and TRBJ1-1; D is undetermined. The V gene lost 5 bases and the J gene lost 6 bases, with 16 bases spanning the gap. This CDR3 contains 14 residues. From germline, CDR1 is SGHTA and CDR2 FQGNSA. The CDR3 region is CASSPDMGLAEAFF. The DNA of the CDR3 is TGTGCCAGCAGCCCCGACATGGGTTTGGCTGAAGCTTTCTTT.

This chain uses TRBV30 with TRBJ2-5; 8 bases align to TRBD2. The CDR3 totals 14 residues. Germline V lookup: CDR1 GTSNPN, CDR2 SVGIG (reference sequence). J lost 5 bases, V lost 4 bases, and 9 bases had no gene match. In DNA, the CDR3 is TGTGCCTGGACCGTCGGGGGGGGTGCGGAGACCCAGTACTTC. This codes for CAWTVGGGAETQYF.

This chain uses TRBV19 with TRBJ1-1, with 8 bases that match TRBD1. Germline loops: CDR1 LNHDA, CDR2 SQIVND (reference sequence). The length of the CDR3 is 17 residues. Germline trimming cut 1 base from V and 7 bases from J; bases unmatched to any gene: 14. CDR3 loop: CASSIGRGLAASSEAFF. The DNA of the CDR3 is TGTGCCAGTAGTATAGGCAGGGGGCTGGCCGCCTCCAGTGAAGCTTTCTTT.

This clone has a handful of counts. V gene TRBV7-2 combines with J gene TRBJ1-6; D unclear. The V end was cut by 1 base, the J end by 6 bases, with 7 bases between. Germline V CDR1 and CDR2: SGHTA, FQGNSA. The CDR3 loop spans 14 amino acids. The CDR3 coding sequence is TGTGCCAGCAGCTTAGTACCTCCTAATTCACCCCTCCACTTT. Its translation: CASSLVPPNSPLHF.

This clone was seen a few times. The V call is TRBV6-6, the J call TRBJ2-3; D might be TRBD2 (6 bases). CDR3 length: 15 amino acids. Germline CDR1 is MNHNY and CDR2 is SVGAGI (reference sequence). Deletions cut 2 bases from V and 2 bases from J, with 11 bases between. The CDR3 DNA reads TGTGCCAGCAGTTACCCGGGCGGGGACACAGATACGCAGTATTTT. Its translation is CASSYPGGDTDTQYF.

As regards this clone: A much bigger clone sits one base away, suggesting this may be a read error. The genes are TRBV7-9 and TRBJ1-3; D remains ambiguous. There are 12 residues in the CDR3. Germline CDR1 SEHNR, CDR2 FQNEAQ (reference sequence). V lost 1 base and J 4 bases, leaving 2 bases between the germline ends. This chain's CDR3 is CASSLVGNTIYF. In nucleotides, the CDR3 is TGTGCCAGCAGCTTAGTGGGAAACACCATATATTTT.

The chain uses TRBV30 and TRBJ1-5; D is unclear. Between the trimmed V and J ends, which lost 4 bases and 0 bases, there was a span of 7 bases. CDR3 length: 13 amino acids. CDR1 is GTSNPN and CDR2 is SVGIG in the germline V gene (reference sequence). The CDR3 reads CAWNRNSNQPQHF. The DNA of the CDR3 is TGTGCCTGGAATCGAAATAGCAATCAGCCCCAGCATTTT.